This TCR beta chain was captured by sequencing in a study of blood T cell repertoires in COVID-19. The CDR3 covers 15 residues. Germline trimming cut 1 base from V and 7 bases from J; bases unmatched to any gene: 12. Germline V CDR1 and CDR2: SQVTM, ANQGSEA. TCRdb keeps only in-frame clones here, not all; method: immunoSEQ multiplex PCR. Among fewer than 150,000 clones listed, about 75% were seen once. Sequenced input: peripheral blood. V is TRBV29-1 and J is TRBJ2-5, with TRBD1 matching 7 bases. This TCR was sampled from an elderly man with acute or convalescent COVID-19. The CDR3 DNA reads as TGCAGCGTTGAAGTAGGACAGGCGAACCGTGGGACCCAGTACTTC. Protein: CSVEVGQANRGTQYF.